Only a few counts were recorded for the clone carrying this T cell receptor beta chain. The sample originates from a study of T-cell memory formation after mild COVID-19. TCRdb reanalysed the 5' RACE reads using MiXCR and keeps one entry per CDR3 protein. The table records about 350,000 distinct CDR3 sequences, roughly 20% of them present only once. This CDR3 has 11 amino acids. The sequenced material came from PBMCs or a T cell subset sorted from them (not recorded which). The rearrangement links TRBV21-1 to TRBJ2-1. TRBV21-1 is noted as a pseudogene. This sequence originates from a young man who had mild COVID-19 (a few samples of this study predate the infection). Cell type and time point are not known. The CDR3 nucleotides are TGTGCCAGCAGCACCAACAATGAGCAGTTCTTC. The encoded protein is CASSTNNEQFF.